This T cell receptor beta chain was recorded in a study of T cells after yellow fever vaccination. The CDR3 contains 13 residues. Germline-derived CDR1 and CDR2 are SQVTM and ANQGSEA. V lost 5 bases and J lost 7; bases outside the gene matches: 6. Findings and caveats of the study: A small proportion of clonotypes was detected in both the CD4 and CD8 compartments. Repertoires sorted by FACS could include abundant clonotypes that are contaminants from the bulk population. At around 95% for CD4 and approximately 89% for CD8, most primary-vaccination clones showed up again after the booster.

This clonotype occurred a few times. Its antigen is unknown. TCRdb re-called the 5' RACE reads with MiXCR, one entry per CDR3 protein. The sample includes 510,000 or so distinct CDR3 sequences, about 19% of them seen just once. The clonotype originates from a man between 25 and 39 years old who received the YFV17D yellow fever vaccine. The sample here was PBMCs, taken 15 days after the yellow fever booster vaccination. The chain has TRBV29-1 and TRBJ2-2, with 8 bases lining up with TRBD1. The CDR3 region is CSVIRGPVGELFF. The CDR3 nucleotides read TGCAGCGTTATCAGGGGGCCGGTCGGGGAGCTGTTTTTT.